The clone carrying this T cell receptor beta chain was detected only once. Its antigen is unknown. From germline, CDR1 is MNHEY and CDR2 SMNVEV (reference sequence). This CDR3 has 17 residues. The trim removed 3 bases at V and 1 base at J, leaving 8 bases unmatched. The data were obtained in a study of cytomegalovirus exposure and HLA in healthy donors. Researchers ran the PCR with 60 Vbeta and 13 Jbeta primers. The table came from immunoSEQ multiplex PCR; TCRdb's copy has only in-frame clones and leaves some out. The table shows around 130,000 clones, with 88% occurring only once. Regarding the study as a whole: In a later analysis, a genetic analysis reported fewer productive-TCR N-insertions in an Asian-associated ancestry cluster than the cohort average. The availability of immune exposure information extended only to CMV serostatus. Later work found most CMV-associated TCR beta chains apparently HLA-restricted.

V usage is TRBV27 and J usage is TRBJ2-2; TRBD2 matches 7 bases. The sequenced sample was PBMCs. This TCR was sampled from a woman in her thirties or forties in good health and CMV-seronegative. The CDR3 sequence is CASSFEAGVLNTGELFF. The CDR3 coding sequence is TGTGCCAGCAGTTTTGAGGCGGGAGTCCTGAACACCGGGGAGCTGTTTTTT.